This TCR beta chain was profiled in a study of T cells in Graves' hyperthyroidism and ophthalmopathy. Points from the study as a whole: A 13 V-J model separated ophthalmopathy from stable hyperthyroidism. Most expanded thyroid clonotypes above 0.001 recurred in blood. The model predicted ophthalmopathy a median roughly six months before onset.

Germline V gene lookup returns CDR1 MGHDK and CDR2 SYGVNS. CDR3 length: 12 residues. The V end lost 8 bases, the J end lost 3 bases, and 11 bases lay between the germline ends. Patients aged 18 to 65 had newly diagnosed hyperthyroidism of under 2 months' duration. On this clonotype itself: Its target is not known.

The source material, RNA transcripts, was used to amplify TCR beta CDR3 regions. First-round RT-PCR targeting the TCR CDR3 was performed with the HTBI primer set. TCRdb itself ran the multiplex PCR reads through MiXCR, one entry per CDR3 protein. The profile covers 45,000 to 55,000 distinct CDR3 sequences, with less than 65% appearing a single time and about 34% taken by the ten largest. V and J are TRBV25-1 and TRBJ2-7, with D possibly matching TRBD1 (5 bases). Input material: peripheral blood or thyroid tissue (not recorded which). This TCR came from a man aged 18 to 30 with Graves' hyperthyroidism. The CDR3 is CASPQTVYEQYF. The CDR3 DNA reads TGTGCCAGCCCACAGACAGTCTACGAGCAGTACTTC.